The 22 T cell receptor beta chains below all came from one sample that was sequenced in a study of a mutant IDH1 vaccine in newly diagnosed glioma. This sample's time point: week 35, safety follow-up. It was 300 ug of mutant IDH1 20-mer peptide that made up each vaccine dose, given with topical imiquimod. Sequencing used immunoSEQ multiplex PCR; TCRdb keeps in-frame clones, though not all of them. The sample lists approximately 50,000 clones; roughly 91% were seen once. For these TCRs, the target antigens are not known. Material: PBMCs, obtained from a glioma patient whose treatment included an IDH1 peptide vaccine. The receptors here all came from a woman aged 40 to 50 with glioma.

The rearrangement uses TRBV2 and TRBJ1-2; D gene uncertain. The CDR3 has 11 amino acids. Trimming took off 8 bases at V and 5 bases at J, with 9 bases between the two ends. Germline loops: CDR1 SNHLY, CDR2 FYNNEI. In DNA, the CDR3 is TGTGCCAGCGGCAGGAATTATGGCTACACCTTC. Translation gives CASGRNYGYTF. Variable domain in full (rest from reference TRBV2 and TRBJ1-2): EPEVTQTPSHQVTQMGQEVILRCVPISNHLYFYWYRQILGQKVEFLVSFYNNEISEKSEIFDDQFSVERPDGSNFTLKIRSTKLEDSAMYFCASGRNYGYTFGSGTRLTVV.

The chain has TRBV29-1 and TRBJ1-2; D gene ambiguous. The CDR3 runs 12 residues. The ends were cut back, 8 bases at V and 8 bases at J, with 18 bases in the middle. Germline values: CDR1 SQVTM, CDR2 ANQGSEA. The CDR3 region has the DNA TGCAGCATTAATAAGGGCCGGTACGGCTACACCTTC. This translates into CSINKGRYGYTF.

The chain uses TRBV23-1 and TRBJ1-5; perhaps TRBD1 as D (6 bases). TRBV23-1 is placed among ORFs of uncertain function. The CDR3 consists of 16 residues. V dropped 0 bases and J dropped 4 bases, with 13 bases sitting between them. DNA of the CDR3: TGCGCCAGCAGTCAATCTCCGGACAGCCTGAATCAGCCCCAGCATTTT. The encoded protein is CASSQSPDSLNQPQHF.

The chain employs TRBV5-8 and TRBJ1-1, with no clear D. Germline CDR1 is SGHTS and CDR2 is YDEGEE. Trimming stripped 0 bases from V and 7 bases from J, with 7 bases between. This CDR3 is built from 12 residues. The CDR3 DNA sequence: TGTGCCAGCAGCTTGGAGGGTTTTGAAGCTTTCTTT. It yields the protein CASSLEGFEAFF.

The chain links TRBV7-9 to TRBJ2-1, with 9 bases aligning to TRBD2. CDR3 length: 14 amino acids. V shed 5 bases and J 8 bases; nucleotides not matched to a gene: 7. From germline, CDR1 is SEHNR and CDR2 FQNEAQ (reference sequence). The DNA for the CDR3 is TGTGCCAGCAGCCTGGGACTAGCTCGCGATGAGCAGTTCTTC. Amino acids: CASSLGLARDEQFF.

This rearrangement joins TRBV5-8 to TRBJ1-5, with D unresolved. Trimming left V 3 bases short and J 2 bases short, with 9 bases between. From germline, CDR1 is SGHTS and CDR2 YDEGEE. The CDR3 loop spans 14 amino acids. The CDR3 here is CASSSWLGNQPQHF. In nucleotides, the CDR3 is TGTGCCAGCAGCTCTTGGTTGGGCAATCAGCCCCAGCATTTT.

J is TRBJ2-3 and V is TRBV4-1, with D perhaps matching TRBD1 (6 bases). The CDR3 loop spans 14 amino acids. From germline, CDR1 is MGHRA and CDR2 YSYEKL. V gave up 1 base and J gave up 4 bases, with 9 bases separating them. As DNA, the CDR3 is TGCGCCAGCAGCCAAGGAGCAGGGGCAGATACGCAGTATTTT. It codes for CASSQGAGADTQYF.

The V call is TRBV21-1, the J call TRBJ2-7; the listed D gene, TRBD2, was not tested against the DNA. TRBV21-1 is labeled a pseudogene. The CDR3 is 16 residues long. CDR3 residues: CASTSTGTSGTYEQYF. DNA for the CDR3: TGTGCCAGCACCAGCACCGGGACTAGCGGAACCTACGAGCAGTACTTC.

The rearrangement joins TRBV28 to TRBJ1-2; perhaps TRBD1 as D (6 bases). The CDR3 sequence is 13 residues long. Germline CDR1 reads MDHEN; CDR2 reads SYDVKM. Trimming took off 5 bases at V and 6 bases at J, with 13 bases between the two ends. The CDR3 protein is CASSAGHPHGYTF. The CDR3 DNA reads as TGTGCCAGCAGTGCGGGACATCCTCATGGCTACACCTTC.

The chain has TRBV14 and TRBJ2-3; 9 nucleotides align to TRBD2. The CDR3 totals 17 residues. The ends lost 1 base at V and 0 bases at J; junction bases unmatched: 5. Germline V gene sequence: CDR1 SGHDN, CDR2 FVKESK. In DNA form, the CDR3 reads TGTGCCAGCAGCCAAGCCTATCTAGCGGGAAGCACAGATACGCAGTATTTT. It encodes CASSQAYLAGSTDTQYF.

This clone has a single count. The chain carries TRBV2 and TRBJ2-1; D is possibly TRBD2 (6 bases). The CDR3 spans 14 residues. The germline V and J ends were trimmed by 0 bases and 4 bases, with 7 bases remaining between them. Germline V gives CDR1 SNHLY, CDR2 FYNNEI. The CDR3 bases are TGTGCCAGCAGTGAAGCGACTAGTTACAATGAGCAGTTCTTC. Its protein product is CASSEATSYNEQFF.

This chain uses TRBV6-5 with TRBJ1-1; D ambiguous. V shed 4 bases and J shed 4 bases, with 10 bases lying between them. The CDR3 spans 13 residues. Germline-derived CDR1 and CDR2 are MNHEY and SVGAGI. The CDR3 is CASSSGGGTEAFF. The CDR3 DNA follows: TGTGCCAGCAGTTCTGGAGGTGGCACTGAAGCTTTCTTT.

The DNA for the CDR3 is TGTGCCAGCAGGGACAGGGCGAACACCGGGGAGCTGTTTTTT. Residues: CASRDRANTGELFF. This chain connects TRBV5-6 to TRBJ2-2, with 8 bases matching TRBD1. Trimming at V came to 5 bases and at J to 0 bases, leaving 0 bases not matched to a gene. CDR3 size: 14 residues. CDR1 SGHDT and CDR2 YYEEEE come from the germline V gene. The full variable domain, rest sourced from reference TRBV5-6 and TRBJ2-2, is DAGVTQSPTHLIKTRGQQVTLRCSPKSGHDTVSWYQQALGQGPQFIFQYYEEEERQRGNFPDRFSGHQFPNYSSELNVNALLLGDSALYLCASRDRANTGELFFGEGSRLTVL.

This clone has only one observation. The DNA of the CDR3 is TGCGCCAGCAGCTTGGAGGACGGGGTTTCCTACAATGAGCAGTTCTTC. This translates into CASSLEDGVSYNEQFF. J is TRBJ2-1 and V is TRBV5-1, with D tentatively TRBD2 (5 bases). Trimming removed 0 bases at V and 1 base at J, with 11 bases between. CDR1 is SGHRS and CDR2 is YFSETQ in the germline V gene. The CDR3 has 16 amino acids.

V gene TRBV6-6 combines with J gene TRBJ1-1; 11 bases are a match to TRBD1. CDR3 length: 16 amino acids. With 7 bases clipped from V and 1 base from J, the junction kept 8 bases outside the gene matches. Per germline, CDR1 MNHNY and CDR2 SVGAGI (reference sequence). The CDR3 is CASKHRTGGRNTEAFF. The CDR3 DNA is TGTGCCAGCAAGCACCGGACAGGGGGCCGGAACACTGAAGCTTTCTTT.

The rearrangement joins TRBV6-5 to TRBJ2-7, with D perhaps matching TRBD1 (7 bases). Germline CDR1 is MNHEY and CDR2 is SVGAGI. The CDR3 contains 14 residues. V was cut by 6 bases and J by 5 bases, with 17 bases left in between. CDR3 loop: CASSDTTGEDEQYF. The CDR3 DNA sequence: TGTGCCAGCAGCGATACAACAGGGGAGGACGAGCAGTACTTC.

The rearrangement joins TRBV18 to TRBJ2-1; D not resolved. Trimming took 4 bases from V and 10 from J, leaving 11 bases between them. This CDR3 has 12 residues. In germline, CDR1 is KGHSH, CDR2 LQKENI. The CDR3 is CASSLIGNEQFF. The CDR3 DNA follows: TGTGCCAGCTCACTTATAGGGAACGAGCAGTTCTTC.

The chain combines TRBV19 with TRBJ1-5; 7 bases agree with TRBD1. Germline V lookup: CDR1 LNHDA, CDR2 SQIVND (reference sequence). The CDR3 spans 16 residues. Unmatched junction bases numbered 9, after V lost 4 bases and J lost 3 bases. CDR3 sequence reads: CASSTYRQGDNQPQHF. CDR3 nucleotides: TGTGCCAGTAGTACCTATCGGCAGGGGGACAATCAGCCCCAGCATTTT. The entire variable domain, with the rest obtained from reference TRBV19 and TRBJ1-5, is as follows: DGGITQSPKYLFRKEGQNVTLSCEQNLNHDAMYWYRQDPGQGLRLIYYSQIVNDFQKGDIAEGYSVSREKKESFPLTVTSAQKNPTAFYLCASSTYRQGDNQPQHFGDGTRLSIL.

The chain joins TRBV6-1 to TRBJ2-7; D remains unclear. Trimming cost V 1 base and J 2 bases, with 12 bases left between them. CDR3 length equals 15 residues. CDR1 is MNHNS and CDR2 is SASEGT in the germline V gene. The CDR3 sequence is CASSEGVGITYEQYF. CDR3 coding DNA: TGTGCCAGCAGTGAAGGGGTCGGCATCACCTACGAGCAGTACTTC.

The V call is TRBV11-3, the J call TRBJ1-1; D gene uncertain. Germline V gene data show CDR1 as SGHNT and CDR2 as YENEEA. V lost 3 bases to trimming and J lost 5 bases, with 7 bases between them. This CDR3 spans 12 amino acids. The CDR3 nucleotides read TGTGCCAGCAGCTTCAGCGGGACTGAAGCTTTCTTT. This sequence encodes CASSFSGTEAFF.

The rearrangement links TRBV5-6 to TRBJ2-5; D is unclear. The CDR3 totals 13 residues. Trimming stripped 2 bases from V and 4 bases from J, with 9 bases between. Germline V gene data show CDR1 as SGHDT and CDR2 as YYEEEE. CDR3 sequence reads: CASSLGSTETQYF. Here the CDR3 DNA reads TGTGCCAGCAGCTTAGGGTCGACAGAGACCCAGTACTTC.

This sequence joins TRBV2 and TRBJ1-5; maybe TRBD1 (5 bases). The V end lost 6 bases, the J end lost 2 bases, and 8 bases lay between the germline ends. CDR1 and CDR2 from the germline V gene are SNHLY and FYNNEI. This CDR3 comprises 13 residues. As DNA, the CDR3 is TGTGCCAGCAGGCCGGGGGGCAATCAGCCCCAGCATTTT. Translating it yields CASRPGGNQPQHF.